Each of the 4 T cell receptor beta chains below was sequenced from the same sample in a study of beta chain features in type 1 diabetes. Expressed TCRB transcripts got sequenced, as all isolated RNA was reverse transcribed. Assay used: immunoSEQ multiplex PCR; TCRdb lists only in-frame clones, some missing. The sample consists of roughly 380,000 clones, roughly a fifth of them appearing once. The sample taken for sequencing was naive CD4+ T cells from blood. Every receptor here comes from a woman between 18 and 29 years old in good health.

This clone occurred a few times. The chain carries TRBV7-2 and TRBJ1-6; D perhaps matches TRBD1 (5 bases). CDR1 and CDR2 from the germline V gene are SGHTA and FQGNSA. V lost 8 bases and J 1 base, leaving 9 bases between the germline ends. The CDR3 loop spans 14 amino acids. The CDR3 loop is CASRQGSYNSPLHF. The CDR3 nucleotides read TGTGCCAGCCGGCAGGGATCCTATAATTCACCCCTCCACTTT.

The rearrangement joins TRBV19 to TRBJ1-5; D is undetermined. The V end was cut by 5 bases, the J end by 5 bases, with 10 bases between. The CDR3 sequence is 13 residues long. Germline loops: CDR1 LNHDA, CDR2 SQIVND (reference sequence). The CDR3 reads CASSWRRDQPQHF. The DNA of the CDR3 is TGTGCCAGTAGTTGGAGGAGGGATCAGCCCCAGCATTTT. Looking up the rest from reference TRBV19 and TRBJ1-5 gives the full variable domain: DGGITQSPKYLFRKEGQNVTLSCEQNLNHDAMYWYRQDPGQGLRLIYYSQIVNDFQKGDIAEGYSVSREKKESFPLTVTSAQKNPTAFYLCASSWRRDQPQHFGDGTRLSIL.

The gene calls are TRBV2 and TRBJ1-1; 9 bases fit TRBD1. Germline CDR1 and CDR2: SNHLY and FYNNEI. The CDR3 runs 13 residues. Trimming took 5 bases from V and 7 from J; bases not matched to a gene: 5. The CDR3 DNA reads as TGTGCCAGCAGTCGGACAGGGGAGGTTGAAGCTTTCTTT. Translating gives CASSRTGEVEAFF.

The rearrangement uses TRBV15 and TRBJ2-7; D remains unclear. Germline V gene lookup returns CDR1 LNHNV and CDR2 YYDKDF (reference sequence). V was trimmed by 0 bases and J by 2 bases, leaving 11 bases between them. This CDR3 spans 15 amino acids. The CDR3 DNA reads TGTGCCACCAGCAGAGATTTAGATTTTGCCTACGAGCAGTACTTC. Its translation: CATSRDLDFAYEQYF.